The entry below gives a single T cell receptor (beta chain) sequence along with its context. This clone appeared a single time. Its antigen is still unknown. The input lacks base qualities; no much larger clone sits a single base away. Library creation used the immunoSEQ multiplex PCR assay. For the multiplex PCR, a mixture combining 60 forward primers for TCR Vbeta segments and 13 reverse primers for TCR Jbeta segments was used. The CDR3 region of rearranged TCR beta genes was amplified from genomic DNA with a multiplex PCR assay. On the Illumina HiSeq System, the amplified TCR beta libraries were sequenced as 87-base-pair reads. The paper's processing steps were these. A later analysis tallied tens of millions of unique TCR beta chains across the 550 to 850 repertoires, and about 12 million of those chains were shared by two or more donors. Raw reads were error-corrected and collapsed into unique sequences with a nearest-neighbor algorithm that merged closely related sequences to remove PCR and sequencing errors. Alignment of CDR3 sequences to IMGT reference sequences was used to assign V, D and J gene segments. For a sequence to be retained, at least a six-nucleotide match to both a V gene segment and a J gene segment was required. Rearrangements were called productive when the CDR3 lacked stop codons and stayed in frame with V and J; all others were non-productive. Following IMGT convention, CDR3 was defined as the stretch from the second conserved V-encoded cysteine to the conserved J-encoded phenylalanine. The earlier analysis of about 560 of the donors excluded any sequence lacking an unambiguous match to a single V gene segment. An earlier analysis of 500 to 600 of the donors classified V segments as functional when productive rearrangements were above 56.7% and as segregating when the standard deviation between donors was above 5%. To diagnose cytomegalovirus status from the catalog of TCR beta chain sequences, a statistical classification framework was built. In a later analysis, V and J genes were assigned by comparing TCR nucleotide sequences against IMGT/GENE-DB human TR gene sequences. A later analysis assigned CDR3 sequences and most-parsimonious VDJ recombination scenarios with the TCRdist pipeline. In a later analysis, each TCR beta chain was defined by its CDR3 amino acid sequence together with its V-gene family, and reads without a unique V-gene family were excluded. As a way to deal with suspected cross-contamination and a sequencing artifact, a later analysis dropped roughly 600 nucleotide sequences that were highly shared and had low generation probability. For each public chain, a later analysis derived a clonal expansion index from normalized ranks of inferred template counts within each repertoire. Generation probabilities in a later analysis came from a VDJ recombination model fitted to out-of-frame rearrangements, and those results were checked against IGoR. Hypergeometric tests were used in a later analysis to score TCR-TCR, TCR-HLA and TCR-CMV co-occurrence, with a repertoire-size bias correction applied to the TCR pairs. A later analysis estimated false discovery rates by permuting HLA or CMV assignments 20 times. In a later analysis, co-occurring TCRs were grouped using DBSCAN, with TCRdist sequence similarity added in when clustering inside HLA-allele-positive subsets. For co-occurrence clustering, repertoires with fewer than 30,000 or more than 120,000 public chains were excluded, along with roughly 5 repertoires with anomalous nucleotide sharing. Here the immuneACCESS table is served through TCRdb, limited to in-frame sequences with V and J called. Missing clones are a known gap in these copies; in checked studies unresolved V genes cover under half, and the rest lacks a known reason. V and J calls and clone size follow that table, whereas D and trimming were derived from the DNA. The table for this sample lists more than 60,000 clones; approximately 72% of them were counted only once. The ten top clones hold around 8.9% of the sample.

This sample is drawn from a study of cytomegalovirus exposure and HLA in healthy donors (dated by TCRdb to the late 2010s). Regarding the research as a whole: An earlier analysis of some 620 of the donors reported 276 Gb of sequence data and roughly 120 million unique TCR beta sequences obtained from 180 million or so T cells. An early release that covered about 640 HLA-typed donors contained about 290 gigabases of sequencing data and tens of millions of unique TCR sequences. Of the roughly 400 genotyped donors, 81% fell in the genetic ancestry cluster associated with self-reported Caucasian donors. The study aimed to test whether signatures of past pathogen exposure could be identified by cataloging public T cell receptors. The study profiled the T cell repertoires of hundreds of subjects by immunosequencing and related them to cytomegalovirus serostatus. Along with the approximately 670-subject first cohort, a separate validation cohort of over a hundred different subjects was used. To predict cytomegalovirus infection status, the study combined high-throughput TCR immunosequencing, statistical association of individual TCRs with disease status, and machine learning. A later analysis re-analyzed previously published TCR beta repertoires from 666 donors and added high-resolution HLA genotyping to study TCR occurrence patterns. Rather than using new phenotypic data, the later analysis identified candidate immune exposures from TCR beta sequences and from how often those sequences occurred across donors. In an earlier analysis of 550 to 700 of the donors, high-throughput TCR beta sequencing was used to judge whether each TCR beta V gene segment behaved as functional or pseudogenic. Donor age, sex, ethnicity and CMV serostatus were collected together with the repertoire data. A later genetic analysis used genome-wide SNP genotypes for about three fifths of the roughly 700 donors, treating that subset as a discovery cohort. Every discovery cohort repertoire had been produced on one sequencing platform. Both class I and class II loci were covered by HLA typing, at four-digit resolution. Typing coverage differed by locus: A, B, C, DRB1 and DQB1 were typed in roughly 620-630 donors, DQA1 in 500 to 550, DPA1 in 600 to 610, and DPB1 in approximately 450. A handful of DR-DQ haplotypes were handled as single units for association and clustering because linkage in the cohort was strong. Among roughly 400 genotyped donors of the cohort, an average of around 250,000 unique TCR beta nucleotide sequences was sequenced per donor, of which 15% to 20% were non-productive.

In total, just over 650 healthy bone marrow donors made up the cohort. All cohort members were sampled while nominally healthy, although unrecorded immune exposures were likely present. The donor tested CMV seropositive, placing the donor among the 310 or so seropositive members of the cohort. Each donor provided a peripheral blood sample, and peripheral blood mononuclear cells were used for TCR beta sequencing. The Qiagen DNeasy Blood Extraction Kit was used to extract genomic DNA from the blood cell samples. What the work shows at the level of the full study, not this receptor alone: This cohort had only TCR beta chains sequenced, and the lack of alpha or paired-chain data limited which features could be detected. In the study, approximately 160 TCR beta chains were listed as associated with cytomegalovirus. In a later analysis, the rate of TCR association differed among HLA loci, with DRB1 alleles having the most associated TCRs and HLA-C alleles having the fewest. According to a later analysis, most CMV-associated TCR beta chains appeared to be HLA-restricted, and the HLA associations seemed to be driven largely by CMV exposure. Three of the identified cytomegalovirus-associated TCR beta chains were confirmed in vitro to be specific for cytomegalovirus antigens. Linkage disequilibrium might explain the correlated functional status among segregating V segments, but an unknown experimental factor could not be excluded. Because HLA typing was unavailable for some donors at each locus, only the typed subset was used in association tests. For the cohort, immune exposure information was limited to CMV serostatus. At a false discovery rate of 0.05, a later analysis linked 15,000 to 20,000 TCR beta sequences to specific HLA alleles. Several of the top co-occurrence clusters appeared to be linked to parvovirus B19, influenza, CMV and Epstein-Barr virus, according to a later analysis. When HLA alleles, especially DR and DQ, strongly co-occurred, TCR associations were difficult to assign to individual alleles. Presence/absence analyses assumed roughly uniform sequencing depth across donors, an assumption that may not hold. Compared with equally common non-associated chains, HLA-associated TCR beta chains in a later analysis were more clonally expanded and had lower generation probabilities. The sequencing pipeline was judged likely to have produced a cluster of highly shared sequence variants as a technical artifact. Because counts were too low, more than 15 rarely observed V segments, including chromosome 9 orphons, were left out of the earlier analysis of 587 of the donors. A further reported finding was that TCR beta sequences accurately predicted the HLA-A and HLA-B alleles for most subjects in the first cohort. It was suggested by the authors that the approach could potentially be generalized to other disease states and immunological phenotypes. An association between a missense DCLRE1C variant and V-gene and J-gene trimming of TCR beta chains was found in a later genetic analysis and replicated in an independent cohort. The classifier was reported to diagnose cytomegalovirus status with high specificity and sensitivity in both the original and validation cohorts. In a later genetic analysis, fewer N-insertions in productive TCRs were reported among donors in an Asian-associated ancestry cluster than the approximately 670-donor mean. Across donors, most TCR sequences were observed very rarely, whereas some public TCRs were present in many individuals. Some IMGT-functional V segments, including TRBV6-2 and TRBV6-3, could not be distinguished by the 87-base-pair reads and were therefore excluded. An earlier analysis of around 540 of the donors showed that most TCR beta V segments appeared in productive rearrangements either about 87% or about 30% of the time, which broadly matched IMGT annotations.

CDR1 and CDR2, per the germline V gene, are MNHEY and SVGAGI. The CDR3 runs 14 residues from the cysteine to the phenylalanine. CDR3 DNA only is kept here, 42 bases in frame from base 1. V sheds 6 bases and J sheds 4 bases, leaving 10 bases between their ends. The TCR sequence derives from a woman aged 40 to 50 in good health and CMV-seropositive. Recombination linked TRBV6-5 to TRBJ1-6, with the D gene call left open. Sequencing was carried out using PBMCs. The nucleotide sequence reads as follows: TGTGCCAGCAGGCCCGGGGTTTATAATTCACCCCTCCACTTT. It specifies CASRPGVYNSPLHF.